The following is a T cell receptor (beta chain) sequence with its context. This clonotype occurred many times. What this receptor recognizes is not known. Qualities for individual bases were not recorded, and no much larger clone is one base off. The data were obtained in a study of T cell repertoires in cytomegalovirus infection (dated by TCRdb to about 2019). Looking at the study overall: Donor HLA type was relevant to the analysis, because carriage of CMV infection together with the matching HLA type was indicated by public TCR beta signatures.

The CDR3, cysteine through phenylalanine, is 15 amino acids long. Only the CDR3 DNA is retained, 45 bases long and in frame from the first base. For CDR1 and CDR2, the germline V gene lists SGHTA and FQGNSA. Between the V and J ends, shortened by 1 base and 8 bases respectively, the junction contains 15 bases. General study outcomes and caveats: In both this cohort and an independent cohort of several hundred donors, the cumulative frequency of public TCR beta family members distinguished carriers of CMV infection plus the relevant HLA type. The ex vivo response was dominated by HLA-C-restricted CMV-specific TCR beta clonotypes, and the single most frequent clonotype in two of eight donors was supplied by these HLA-C-restricted clonotypes.

The sample was run on an Illumina HiSeq 1500. Starting from the raw public reads, TCRdb applied fastp trimming at Q25, assembled clones with MiXCR and retained in-frame beta chains. Rows merge per CDR3 protein into single entries with the most common DNA and genes. For this sample there are around 490,000 distinct CDR3 sequences; 26% appear just once. The ten top clones hold around 13% of the sample. Source material: PBMCs. The rearranged segments are TRBV7-2 and TRBJ2-1; matching of 5 bases hints at TRBD2 as the D gene. This TCR derives from a human donor in good health (CMV status not recorded). Some clones in this sample may be carry-over from other donors' samples. The DNA sequence reads TGTGCCAGCAGCTTAGTCACGGGATTCCTCTATGAGCAGTTCTTC. It codes for CASSLVTGFLYEQFF.